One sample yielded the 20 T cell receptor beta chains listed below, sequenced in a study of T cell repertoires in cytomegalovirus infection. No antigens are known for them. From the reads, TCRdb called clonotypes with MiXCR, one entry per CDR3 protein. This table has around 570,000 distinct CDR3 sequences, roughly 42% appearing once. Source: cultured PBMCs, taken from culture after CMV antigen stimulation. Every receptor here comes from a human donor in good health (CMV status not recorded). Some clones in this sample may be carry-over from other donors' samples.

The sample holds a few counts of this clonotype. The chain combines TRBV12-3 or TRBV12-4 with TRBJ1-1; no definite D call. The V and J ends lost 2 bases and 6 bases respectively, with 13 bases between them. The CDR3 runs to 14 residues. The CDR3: CASSLRHAEPEAFF. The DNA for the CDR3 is TGTGCCAGCAGTTTAAGACACGCTGAACCTGAAGCTTTCTTT.

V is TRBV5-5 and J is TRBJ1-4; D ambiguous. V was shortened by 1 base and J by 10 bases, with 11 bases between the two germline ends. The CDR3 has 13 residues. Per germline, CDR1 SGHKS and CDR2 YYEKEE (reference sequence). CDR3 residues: CASSLIPAGKLFF. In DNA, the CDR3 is TGTGCCAGCAGCTTGATTCCGGCGGGAAAACTGTTTTTT.

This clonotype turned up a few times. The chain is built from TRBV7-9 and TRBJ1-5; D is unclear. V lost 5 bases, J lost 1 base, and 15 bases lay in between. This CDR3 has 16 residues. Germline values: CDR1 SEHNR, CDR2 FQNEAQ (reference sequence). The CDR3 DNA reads TGTGCCAGCAGCCCCACCCTAGGGCCCAGCAATCAGCCCCAGCATTTT. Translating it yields CASSPTLGPSNQPQHF. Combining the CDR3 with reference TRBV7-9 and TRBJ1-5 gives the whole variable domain DTGVSQNPRHKITKRGQNVTFRCDPISEHNRLYWYRQTLGQGPEFLTYFQNEAQLEKSRLLSDRFSAERPKGSFSTLEIQRTEQGDSAMYLCASSPTLGPSNQPQHFGDGTRLSIL.

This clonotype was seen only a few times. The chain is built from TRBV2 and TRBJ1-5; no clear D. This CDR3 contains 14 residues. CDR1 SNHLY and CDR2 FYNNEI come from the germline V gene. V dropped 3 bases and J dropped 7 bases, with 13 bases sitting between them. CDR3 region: CASSERRYMQPQHF. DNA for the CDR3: TGTGCCAGCAGTGAGCGGAGGTACATGCAGCCCCAGCATTTT.

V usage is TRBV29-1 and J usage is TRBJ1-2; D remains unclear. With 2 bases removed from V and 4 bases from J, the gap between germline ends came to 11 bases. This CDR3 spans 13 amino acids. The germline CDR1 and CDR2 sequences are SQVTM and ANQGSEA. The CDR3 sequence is CSVEPVQLYGYTF. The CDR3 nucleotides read TGCAGCGTTGAACCTGTTCAACTCTATGGCTACACCTTC.

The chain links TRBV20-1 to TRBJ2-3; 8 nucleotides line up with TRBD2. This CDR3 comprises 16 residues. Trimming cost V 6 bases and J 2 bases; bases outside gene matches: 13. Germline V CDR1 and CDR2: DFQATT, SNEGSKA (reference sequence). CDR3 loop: CSAQGLSGTYTDTQYF. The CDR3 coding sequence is TGCAGTGCACAGGGCCTTAGCGGGACTTACACAGATACGCAGTATTTT.

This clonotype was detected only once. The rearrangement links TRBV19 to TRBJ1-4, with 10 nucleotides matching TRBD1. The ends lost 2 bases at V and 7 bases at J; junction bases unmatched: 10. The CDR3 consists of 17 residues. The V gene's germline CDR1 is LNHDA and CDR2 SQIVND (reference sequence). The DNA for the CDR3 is TGTGCCAGTAGTATACCGGGACAGGGGTATCAGAGTGAAAAACTGTTTTTT. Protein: CASSIPGQGYQSEKLFF.

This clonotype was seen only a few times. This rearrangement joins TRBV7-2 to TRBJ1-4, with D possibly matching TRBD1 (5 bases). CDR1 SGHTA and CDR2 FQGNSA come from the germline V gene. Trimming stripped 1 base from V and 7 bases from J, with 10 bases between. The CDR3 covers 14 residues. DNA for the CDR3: TGTGCCAGCAGCTTAGTGGGGGGAGTTGAAAAACTGTTTTTT. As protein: CASSLVGGVEKLFF.

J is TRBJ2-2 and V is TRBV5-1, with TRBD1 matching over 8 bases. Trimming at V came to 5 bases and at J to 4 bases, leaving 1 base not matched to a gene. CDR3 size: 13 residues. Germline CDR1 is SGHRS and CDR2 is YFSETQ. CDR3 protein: CASRQGGTGELFF. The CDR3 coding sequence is TGCGCCAGCAGACAGGGGGGCACCGGGGAGCTGTTTTTT.

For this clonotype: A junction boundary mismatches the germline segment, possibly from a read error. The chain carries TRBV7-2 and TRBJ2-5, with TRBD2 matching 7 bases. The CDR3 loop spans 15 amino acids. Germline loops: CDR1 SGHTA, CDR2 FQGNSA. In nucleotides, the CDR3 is TGTGCCACCAGCTTAGGTAGCGGGTACCAAGAGACCCAGTACTTC. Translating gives CATSLGSGYQETQYF. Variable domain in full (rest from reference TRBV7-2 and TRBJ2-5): GAGVSQSPSNKVTEKGKDVELRCDPISGHTALYWYRQSLGQGLEFLIYFQGNSAPDKSGLPSDRFSAERTGGSVSTLTIQRTQQEDSAVYLCATSLGSGYQETQYFGPGTRLLVL.

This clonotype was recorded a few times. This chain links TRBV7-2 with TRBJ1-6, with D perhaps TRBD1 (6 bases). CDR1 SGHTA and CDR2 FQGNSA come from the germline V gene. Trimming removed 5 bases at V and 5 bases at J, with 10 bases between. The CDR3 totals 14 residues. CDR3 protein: CASSPGQHNSPLHF. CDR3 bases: TGTGCCAGCAGCCCGGGACAACATAATTCACCCCTCCACTTT. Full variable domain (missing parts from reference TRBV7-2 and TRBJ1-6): GAGVSQSPSNKVTEKGKDVELRCDPISGHTALYWYRQSLGQGLEFLIYFQGNSAPDKSGLPSDRFSAERTGGSVSTLTIQRTQQEDSAVYLCASSPGQHNSPLHFGNGTRLTVT.

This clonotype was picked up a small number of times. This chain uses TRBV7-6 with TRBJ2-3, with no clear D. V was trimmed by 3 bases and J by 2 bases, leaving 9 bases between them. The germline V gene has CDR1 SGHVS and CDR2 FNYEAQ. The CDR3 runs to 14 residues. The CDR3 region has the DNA TGTGCCAGCAGCTTCACAACCTACACAGATACGCAGTATTTT. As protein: CASSFTTYTDTQYF.

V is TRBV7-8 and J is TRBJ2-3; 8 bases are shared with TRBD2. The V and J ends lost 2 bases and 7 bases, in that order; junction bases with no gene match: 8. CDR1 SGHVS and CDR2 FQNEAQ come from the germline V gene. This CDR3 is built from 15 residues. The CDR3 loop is CASSLYSGNQHTQYF. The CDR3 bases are TGTGCCAGCAGCTTATATAGCGGGAATCAACATACGCAGTATTTT.

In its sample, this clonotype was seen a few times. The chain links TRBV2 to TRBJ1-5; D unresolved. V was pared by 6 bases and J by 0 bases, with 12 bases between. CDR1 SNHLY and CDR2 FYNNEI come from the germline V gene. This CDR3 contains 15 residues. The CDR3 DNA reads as TGTGCCAGCAGAGACGGACGGTATAGCAATCAGCCCCAGCATTTT. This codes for CASRDGRYSNQPQHF.

The CDR3 DNA reads TGTGCCAGCAGTGAACCCGGACTAGCGGGAGGGGTGCAGTACTTC. It is translated as CASSEPGLAGGVQYF. J is TRBJ2-7 and V is TRBV2, with 15 bases lining up with TRBD2. CDR1 is SNHLY, CDR2 FYNNEI, per germline. The length of the CDR3 is 15 residues. V dropped 2 bases and J dropped 9; count of bases not matched to a gene: 5.

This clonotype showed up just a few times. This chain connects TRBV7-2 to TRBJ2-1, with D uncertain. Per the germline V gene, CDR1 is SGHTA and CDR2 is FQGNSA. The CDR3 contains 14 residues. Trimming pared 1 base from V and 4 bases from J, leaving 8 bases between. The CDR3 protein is CASSLGAAYNEQFF. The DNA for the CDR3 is TGTGCCAGCAGCTTAGGAGCCGCATACAATGAGCAGTTCTTC.

This chain's CDR3 is CASLLAGGLTDTQYF. The CDR3 coding sequence is TGTGCCAGCCTCTTAGCGGGGGGCCTTACAGATACGCAGTATTTT. The chain has TRBV6-1 and TRBJ2-3; 10 nucleotides agree with TRBD2. Trimming at V came to 8 bases and at J to 3 bases, leaving 8 bases not matched to a gene. This CDR3 region has 15 residues. Germline V gene sequence: CDR1 MNHNS, CDR2 SASEGT.

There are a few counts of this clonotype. The CDR3 loop reads CASSQDRGLVQETQYF. The DNA for the CDR3 is TGCGCCAGCAGCCAAGATAGAGGACTAGTCCAAGAGACCCAGTACTTC. J is TRBJ2-5 and V is TRBV4-1, with 7 bases lining up with TRBD2. Per germline, CDR1 MGHRA and CDR2 YSYEKL. The CDR3 sequence is 16 residues long. With V trimmed by 0 bases and J by 1 base, 5 bases remained unmatched.

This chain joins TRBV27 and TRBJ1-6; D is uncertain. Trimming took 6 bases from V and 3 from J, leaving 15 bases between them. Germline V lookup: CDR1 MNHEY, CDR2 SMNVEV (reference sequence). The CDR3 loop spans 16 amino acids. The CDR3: CASSPKREIYNSPLHF. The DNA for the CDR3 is TGTGCCAGCAGCCCGAAAAGGGAAATCTATAATTCACCCCTCCACTTT.

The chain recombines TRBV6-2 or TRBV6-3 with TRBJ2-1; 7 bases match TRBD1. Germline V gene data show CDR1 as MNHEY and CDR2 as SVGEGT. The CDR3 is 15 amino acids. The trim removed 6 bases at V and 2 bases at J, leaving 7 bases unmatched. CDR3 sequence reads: CASRKNGTAYNEQFF. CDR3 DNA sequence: TGTGCCAGCAGGAAAAATGGGACAGCCTACAATGAGCAGTTCTTC.